The next 11 T cell receptor beta chains were all read from a single sample in a study of T cells in Graves' hyperthyroidism and ophthalmopathy. Researchers took RNA transcripts and amplified the TCR beta CDR3 regions from them. TCR CDR3 underwent first-round RT-PCR with the HTBI primer set. TCRdb recomputed calls from the multiplex PCR reads with MiXCR, one row per CDR3 protein. The data show hundreds of thousands of distinct CDR3 sequences, with approximately 13% seen just once and 9.2% held by the top ten. The sample was blood. All receptors derive from a woman aged 18-30 years with Graves' hyperthyroidism.

For the CDR3, the DNA is TGTGCCAGCAGCCCTCCCCGGGACCTCACAGATACGCAGTATTTT. Its translation: CASSPPRDLTDTQYF. V and J are TRBV13 and TRBJ2-3; D possibly matches TRBD1 or TRBD2 (5 bases each). This CDR3 is 15 amino acids long. Between the trimmed V and J ends, which lost 5 bases and 2 bases, there was a span of 14 bases. Germline V CDR1 and CDR2: PRHDT, FYEKMQ (reference sequence).

This clonotype has a count of ten or more. The CDR3: CASSYDGGTYNEQFF. In DNA, the CDR3 is TGTGCCAGCAGCTACGATGGGGGCACCTACAATGAGCAGTTCTTC. V is TRBV11-3 and J is TRBJ2-1, with a tentative D call TRBD1 (6 bases). The CDR3 consists of 15 residues. Looked up from germline, CDR1 is SGHNT and CDR2 is YENEEA. V lost 4 bases and J 2 bases, leaving 12 bases between the germline ends. The complete variable domain, with remaining parts taken from reference TRBV11-3 and TRBJ2-1, reads EAGVVQSPRYKIIEKKQPVAFWCNPISGHNTLYWYLQNLGQGPELLIRYENEEAVDDSQLPKDRFSAERLKGVDSTLKIQPAELGDSAVYLCASSYDGGTYNEQFFGPGTRLTVL.

In this sample, this clonotype turned up many times. V is TRBV6-2 or TRBV6-3 and J is TRBJ1-2; D uncertain. V was cut by 4 bases and J by 4 bases, with 10 bases left in between. Germline V lookup: CDR1 MNHEY, CDR2 SVGEGT. CDR3 length equals 13 residues. CDR3 bases: TGTGCCAGCAGTTCGGTGGATCGCTATGGCTACACCTTC. Protein: CASSSVDRYGYTF.

The chain carries TRBV18 and TRBJ2-3; 7 positions match TRBD1. This CDR3 contains 15 residues. J was trimmed by 6 bases and V by 6 bases; bases with no gene match: 12. Germline values: CDR1 KGHSH, CDR2 LQKENI. CDR3 loop: CASSPGGEEADTQYF. The CDR3 nucleotides read TGTGCCAGCTCCCCAGGGGGAGAGGAAGCTGATACGCAGTATTTT. The complete variable domain, with remaining parts taken from reference TRBV18 and TRBJ2-3, reads NAGVMQNPRHLVRRRGQEARLRCSPMKGHSHVYWYRQLPEEGLKFMVYLQKENIIDESGMPKERFSAEFPKEGPSILRIQQVVRGDSAAYFCASSPGGEEADTQYFGPGTRLTVL.

The chain uses TRBV25-1 and TRBJ1-1, with a weak D call TRBD1 (5 bases). The CDR3 consists of 15 residues. Deletions cut 0 bases from V and 4 bases from J, with 12 bases between. Germline V gene data show CDR1 as MGHDK and CDR2 as SYGVNS. The CDR3, as DNA: TGTGCCAGCAGTGAATATATTGGGGGGAGCACTGAAGCTTTCTTT. It translates to CASSEYIGGSTEAFF.

This clonotype was found many times. The chain carries TRBV7-3 and TRBJ2-1; 9 bases line up with TRBD2. Germline CDR1 SGHTA, CDR2 FQGTGA. Trimming at V came to 5 bases and at J to 2 bases, leaving 4 bases not matched to a gene. The CDR3 runs 15 residues. CDR3 nucleotide sequence: TGTGCCAGCAGCGCGGGACTAGCAGCCTACAATGAGCAGTTCTTC. This encodes CASSAGLAAYNEQFF.

The table lists this clonotype with many counts. The rearrangement joins TRBV27 to TRBJ2-1; 9 nucleotides align to TRBD2. Losses at the gene ends were 10 bases for V and 12 bases for J; bases not matched to a gene: 13. The germline V gene has CDR1 MNHEY and CDR2 SMNVEV (reference sequence). CDR3 length: 13 amino acids. The DNA of the CDR3 is TGTGCCACAAGTAGCGGGGGCTCACCGCGGCAGTTCTTC. Residues: CATSSGGSPRQFF.

Many counts were recorded for this clonotype. This chain connects TRBV3-1 to TRBJ1-1; TRBD1 might be the D (6 bases). Germline CDR1 reads LGHDT; CDR2 reads YNNKEL (reference sequence). CDR3 size: 14 residues. The V end was cut by 6 bases, the J end by 2 bases, with 13 bases between. The DNA of the CDR3 is TGTGCCAGCAGTCCGTTGGGGGCCAACACTGAAGCTTTCTTT. Translation: CASSPLGANTEAFF.

The chain carries TRBV20-1 and TRBJ1-5; D gene uncertain. With 1 base removed from V and 3 bases from J, the gap between germline ends came to 7 bases. Germline values: CDR1 DFQATT, CDR2 SNEGSKA (reference sequence). The CDR3 sequence is 13 residues long. CDR3 sequence (DNA): TGCAGTGCTAGAGGGACCAACAATCAGCCCCAGCATTTT. Its translation is CSARGTNNQPQHF.

About this clonotype: The CDR3 does not close with the conserved phenylalanine or tryptophan, likely indicating a read error. The CDR3, as DNA: TGCGCCAGCAGCGTGGACAGGGGCTTACCCAACACTGAAGCTTTCCTT. Residues: CASSVDRGLPNTEAFL. The rearrangement uses TRBV5-1 and TRBJ1-1, with TRBD1 matching over 9 bases. CDR1 and CDR2 (germline): SGHRS, YFSETQ. J gave up 2 bases and V 4 bases, and 9 bases lay outside the gene matches. The CDR3 extends over 16 amino acids.

In this sample, this clonotype turned up many times. The chain has TRBV30 and TRBJ1-1; D gene uncertain. Trimming stripped 4 bases from V and 11 bases from J, with 14 bases between. Per germline, CDR1 GTSNPN and CDR2 SVGIG (reference sequence). CDR3 length: 11 residues. The CDR3 sequence: CAWNVIGGAFF. The DNA for the CDR3 is TGTGCCTGGAATGTCATAGGAGGGGCTTTCTTT.